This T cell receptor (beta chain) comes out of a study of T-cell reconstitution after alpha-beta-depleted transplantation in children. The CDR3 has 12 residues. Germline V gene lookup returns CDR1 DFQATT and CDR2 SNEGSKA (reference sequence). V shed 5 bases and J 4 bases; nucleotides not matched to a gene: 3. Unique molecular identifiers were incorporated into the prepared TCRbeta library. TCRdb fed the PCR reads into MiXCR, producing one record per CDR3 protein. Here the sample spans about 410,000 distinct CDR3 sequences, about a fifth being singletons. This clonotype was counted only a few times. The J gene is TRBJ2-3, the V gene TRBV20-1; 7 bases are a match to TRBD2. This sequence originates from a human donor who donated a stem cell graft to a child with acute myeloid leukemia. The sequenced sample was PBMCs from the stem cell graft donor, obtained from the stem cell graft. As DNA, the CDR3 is TGCAGTGCTGGGGGGGGTGCAGATACGCAGTATTTT. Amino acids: CSAGGGADTQYF.